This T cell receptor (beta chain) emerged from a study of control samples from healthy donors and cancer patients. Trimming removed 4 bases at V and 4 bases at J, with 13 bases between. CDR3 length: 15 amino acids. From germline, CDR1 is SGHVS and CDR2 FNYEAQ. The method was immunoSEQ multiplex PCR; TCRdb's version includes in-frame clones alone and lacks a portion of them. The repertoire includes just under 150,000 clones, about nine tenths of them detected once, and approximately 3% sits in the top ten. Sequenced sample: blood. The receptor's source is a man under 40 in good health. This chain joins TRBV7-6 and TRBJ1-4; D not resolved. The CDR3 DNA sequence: TGTGCCAGCAGCTCAAGTGGCAGGCTTAATGAAAAACTGTTTTTT. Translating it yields CASSSSGRLNEKLFF.